Each of the 14 T cell receptor beta chains below was sequenced from the same sample in a study of T cell responses to AZD1222 COVID-19 vaccine. Assay used: immunoSEQ multiplex PCR; TCRdb lists only in-frame clones, some missing. The sample has roughly 110,000 clones; about 90% are singletons. Here the sequenced sample was peripheral blood, taken on day 0 of AZD1222 vaccination. The source of these receptors is an adult in good health.

This chain connects TRBV18 to TRBJ1-6; 12 bases are shared with TRBD1. The CDR3 covers 19 residues. Germline CDR1 and CDR2: KGHSH and LQKENI. After removal of 2 bases from V and 0 bases from J, the junction contained 5 bases not matched to a gene. CDR3 nucleotide sequence: TGTGCCAGCTCACCAAAGGGACAGGGGGCAGGCTCCTATAATTCACCCCTCCACTTT. Protein product: CASSPKGQGAGSYNSPLHF.

The chain is built from TRBV18 and TRBJ1-4, with no clear D. There are 13 residues in the CDR3. The V end was cut by 3 bases, the J end by 8 bases, with 10 bases between. In germline, CDR1 is KGHSH, CDR2 LQKENI. The CDR3 region has the DNA TGTGCCAGCTCACCCCTATTGCGAGAAAAACTGTTTTTT. Residues: CASSPLLREKLFF.

The chain carries TRBV30 and TRBJ2-2, with no clear D. The germline CDR1 and CDR2 sequences are GTSNPN and SVGIG (reference sequence). Trimming shortened V by 7 bases and J by 4 bases, and 10 bases separated the two germline ends. CDR3 size: 12 residues. CDR3 DNA: TGTGCCTCCGCAGACGGCACCGGGGAGCTGTTTTTT. Its protein product is CASADGTGELFF.

This clone was seen only once. V and J are TRBV7-3 and TRBJ1-1; 7 bases map to TRBD1. Per germline, CDR1 SGHTA and CDR2 FQGTGA. The CDR3 has 13 residues. V was clipped by 5 bases and J by 6 bases; unmatched bases: 6. The CDR3 protein is CASSTGAVAEAFF. The DNA for the CDR3 is TGTGCCAGCAGCACAGGGGCGGTCGCTGAAGCTTTCTTT. The full variable domain, rest sourced from reference TRBV7-3 and TRBJ1-1, is GAGVSQTPSNKVTEKGKYVELRCDPISGHTALYWYRQSLGQGPEFLIYFQGTGAADDSGLPNDRFFAVRPEGSVSTLKIQRTERGDSAVYLCASSTGAVAEAFFGQGTRLTVV.

This CDR3 is CASSATPDTPRGLLQFF. The CDR3 bases are TGTGCCAGTAGTGCTACCCCGGACACCCCCCGGGGCCTCCTACAGTTCTTC. The chain carries TRBV19 and TRBJ2-1, with D perhaps assigned TRBD1 or TRBD2 (5 bases each). This CDR3 has 17 residues. Trimming stripped 5 bases from V and 13 bases from J, with 30 bases between. CDR1 is LNHDA and CDR2 is SQIVND in the germline V gene (reference sequence).

The chain joins TRBV7-9 to TRBJ1-4; no clear D gene. Trimming pared 1 base from V and 7 bases from J, leaving 13 bases between. The CDR3 has 15 residues. Germline-derived CDR1 and CDR2 are SEHNR and FQNEAQ (reference sequence). CDR3 amino acids: CASSLGGVGFEKLFF. The CDR3 DNA reads TGTGCCAGCAGCTTAGGGGGTGTTGGATTTGAAAAACTGTTTTTT.

This chain connects TRBV12-3 or TRBV12-4 to TRBJ2-7; 7 nucleotides match TRBD1. Trimming cost V 4 bases and J 6 bases; bases outside gene matches: 6. CDR3 size: 13 residues. In DNA form, the CDR3 reads TGTGCCAGCAGTTCGGGACAGATGGTCGAGCAGTACTTC. Translation gives CASSSGQMVEQYF.

This chain uses TRBV7-3 with TRBJ2-6; D is uncertain. The V gene's germline CDR1 is SGHTA and CDR2 FQGTGA. With 6 bases removed from V and 0 bases from J, the gap between germline ends came to 9 bases. CDR3 length: 15 residues. The CDR3 DNA follows: TGTGCCAGCAGGCATAGGAGCTCTGGGGCCAACGTCCTGACTTTC. This translates into CASRHRSSGANVLTF.

The J gene is TRBJ2-2, the V gene TRBV5-1; 9 bases fit TRBD1. Trimming took 9 bases from V and 2 from J; bases not matched to a gene: 5. The CDR3 has 14 residues. The V gene's germline CDR1 is SGHRS and CDR2 YFSETQ. CDR3 sequence: CATQGQGNTGELFF. The CDR3 coding sequence is TGCGCCACCCAGGGACAGGGAAACACCGGGGAGCTGTTTTTT.

The V call is TRBV6-2 or TRBV6-3, the J call TRBJ1-1; D is unresolved. The V and J ends lost 4 bases and 1 base respectively, with 19 bases between them. The germline CDR1 and CDR2 sequences are MNHEY and SVGEGT. CDR3 length: 17 amino acids. The CDR3 coding sequence is TGTGCCAGCAGTTTTTCTCCTGGTAGGAGGGCGAACACTGAAGCTTTCTTT. It codes for CASSFSPGRRANTEAFF.

The chain employs TRBV29-1 and TRBJ2-7; D perhaps matches TRBD2 (6 bases). Germline-derived CDR1 and CDR2 are SQVTM and ANQGSEA. V lost 6 bases and J lost 0, with 12 bases in between. The CDR3 has 13 amino acids. The CDR3 loop is CSVPGLSSYEQYF. Here the CDR3 DNA reads TGCAGCGTGCCCGGACTATCCTCCTACGAGCAGTACTTC.

V gene TRBV11-2 combines with J gene TRBJ1-2; TRBD1 matches at 8 bases. This CDR3 region has 14 residues. Germline V gene sequence: CDR1 SGHAT, CDR2 FQNNGV. V was clipped by 1 base and J by 4 bases; unmatched bases: 2. The CDR3 region has the DNA TGTGCCAGCAGCTTAGTAACAGGGGGCTATGGCTACACCTTC. This codes for CASSLVTGGYGYTF. Combining the CDR3 with reference TRBV11-2 and TRBJ1-2 gives the whole variable domain EAGVAQSPRYKIIEKRQSVAFWCNPISGHATLYWYQQILGQGPKLLIQFQNNGVVDDSQLPKDRFSAERLKGVDSTLKIQPAKLEDSAVYLCASSLVTGGYGYTFGSGTRLTVV.

This chain connects TRBV27 to TRBJ1-4; D possibly corresponds to TRBD1 (6 bases). The V gene's germline CDR1 is MNHEY and CDR2 SMNVEV (reference sequence). V lost 5 bases to trimming and J lost 5 bases, with 15 bases between them. The CDR3 contains 15 residues. The CDR3 DNA is TGTGCCAGCAGTCCCCGACAGGAATTAAATGAAAAACTGTTTTTT. This translates into CASSPRQELNEKLFF.

The gene calls are TRBV5-6 and TRBJ1-1; D uncertain. Germline-derived CDR1 and CDR2 are SGHDT and YYEEEE. Trimming left V 4 bases short and J 8 bases short, with 18 bases between. CDR3 length: 14 amino acids. Written as DNA, the CDR3 is TGTGCCAGCAGCCAGCCTCGGAGGGAGGGAGAAGCTTTCTTT. Protein sequence: CASSQPRREGEAFF.